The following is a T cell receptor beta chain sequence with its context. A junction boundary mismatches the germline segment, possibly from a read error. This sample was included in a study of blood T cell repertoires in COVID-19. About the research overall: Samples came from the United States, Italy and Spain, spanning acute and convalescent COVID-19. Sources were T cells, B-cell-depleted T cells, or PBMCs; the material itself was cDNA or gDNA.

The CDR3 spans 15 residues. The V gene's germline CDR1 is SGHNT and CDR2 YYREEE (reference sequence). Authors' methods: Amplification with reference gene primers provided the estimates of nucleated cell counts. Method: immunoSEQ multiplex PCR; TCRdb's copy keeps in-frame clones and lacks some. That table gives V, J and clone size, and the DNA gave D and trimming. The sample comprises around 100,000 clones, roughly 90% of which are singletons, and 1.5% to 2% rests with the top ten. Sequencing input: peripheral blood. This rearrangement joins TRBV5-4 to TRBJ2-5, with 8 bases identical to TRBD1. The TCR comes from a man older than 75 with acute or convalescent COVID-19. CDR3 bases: TGTGCCAGCAGCTTGAGGACAGGGCGGGTTCCTACCCGGTACTTC. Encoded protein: CASSLRTGRVPTRYF.